This TCR beta chain comes out of a study of beta chain features in type 1 diabetes. Study-level points and caveats: cDNA-based sequencing might over-represent cells highly expressing TCR. Lower insertion and higher deletion counts appeared at VDJ junctions in type 1 diabetes patients.

Isolated RNA was reverse transcribed in full, so expressed TCRB transcripts were sequenced. The data were produced by immunoSEQ multiplex PCR, yet TCRdb's version contains in-frame clones alone and is incomplete. The sample has roughly 180,000 clones, about 13% seen once. With respect to this clone: Its antigen is not known.

A sort by CD45RO/CCR7/CD25/CD127/CD95/CD27 yielded CD4+ naive, central memory, regulatory and stem cell-like memory cells. The sequence came from a woman younger than 35 in good health. Sequencing was done on a sample of central memory CD4+ T cells from blood.

The CDR3: CASSLGITGGYEQYF. The CDR3 nucleotides are TGTGCCAGCAGCTTAGGTATTACAGGTGGCTACGAGCAGTACTTC. The rearrangement joins TRBV11-2 to TRBJ2-7; D perhaps matches TRBD1 (5 bases). The CDR3 extends over 15 amino acids. V was cut by 1 base and J by 3 bases, with 13 bases left in between. The germline V gene has CDR1 SGHAT and CDR2 FQNNGV.